A selection of T cell receptor beta chains follows, all from one sample in a study of cytomegalovirus exposure and HLA in healthy donors. The data were produced by immunoSEQ multiplex PCR, yet TCRdb's version contains in-frame clones alone and is incomplete. Of around 200,000 clones in the sample, 79% are singletons; the top ten hold roughly 1.6%. Sequencing input: PBMCs. These receptors were taken from a woman between 18 and 29 years old in good health and CMV-seronegative. Each CDR3 is given with its conserved first and last residue. Each record gives: CDR3 DNA, CDR3 protein, D gene, V gene, J gene, clone size. The D gene is left open where the match is weak. Clone size is not always given. Where it is, it says once, few, many or a class for expanded clones.

cdr3_nt: TGCGCCAGCAGCCCGAGGGTTACTACGTCCTACGAGCAGTACTTC
cdr3_aa: CASSPRVTTSYEQYF
d_call: -
v_call: TRBV5-1
j_call: TRBJ2-7
clone_size: -

cdr3_nt: TGTGCCAGCAGTTTTGGACTAGTTGTCGGGGAGCTGTTTTTT
cdr3_aa: CASSFGLVVGELFF
d_call: TRBD2
v_call: TRBV7-2
j_call: TRBJ2-2
clone_size: -

cdr3_nt: TGTGCCAGCAGCCCGCGTGCGGCGGGAGAGACCCAGTACTTC
cdr3_aa: CASSPRAAGETQYF
d_call: -
v_call: TRBV2
j_call: TRBJ2-5
clone_size: few

cdr3_nt: TGTGCCAGCAGTACAGGGGAAACAGATACGCAGTATTTT
cdr3_aa: CASSTGETDTQYF
d_call: TRBD1
v_call: TRBV6-4
j_call: TRBJ2-3
clone_size: few

cdr3_nt: TGTGCCAGCAGCTTGAGTTCAGGACTAGCGGGACGGGAGCAGTTCTTC
cdr3_aa: CASSLSSGLAGREQFF
d_call: TRBD2
v_call: TRBV5-6
j_call: TRBJ2-1
clone_size: -

cdr3_nt: TGTGCCAGCAGCTTAGAGGACAGGGGAATCTATGGCTACACCTTC
cdr3_aa: CASSLEDRGIYGYTF
d_call: TRBD1
v_call: TRBV7-2
j_call: TRBJ1-2
clone_size: -

cdr3_nt: TGTGCCAGCAGTGGAAGGACTAGCGGTACTCCCTACAATGAGCAGTTCTTC
cdr3_aa: CASSGRTSGTPYNEQFF
d_call: TRBD2
v_call: TRBV25-1
j_call: TRBJ2-1
clone_size: -

cdr3_nt: TGTGCCAGTAGTATCCTTAACCCCCAGGGGGGCGACGAGCAGTACTTC
cdr3_aa: CASSILNPQGGDEQYF
d_call: -
v_call: TRBV19
j_call: TRBJ2-7
clone_size: -

cdr3_nt: TGTGCCATCAGTCAGGGGCTCACAGATACGCAGTATTTT
cdr3_aa: CAISQGLTDTQYF
d_call: -
v_call: TRBV10-3
j_call: TRBJ2-3
clone_size: -

cdr3_nt: TGCGCCAGCAGCCCAAGACAGGGGGTCTCCTCTGGGGCCAACGTCCTGACTTTC
cdr3_aa: CASSPRQGVSSGANVLTF
d_call: TRBD1
v_call: TRBV5-1
j_call: TRBJ2-6
clone_size: -

cdr3_nt: TGCGCCAGCAGTGCTACAGGCACTGAAGCTTTCTTT
cdr3_aa: CASSATGTEAFF
d_call: -
v_call: TRBV10-1
j_call: TRBJ1-1
clone_size: -

cdr3_nt: TGTGCCAGCGGACGGACAGCGAACTATGGCTACACCTTC
cdr3_aa: CASGRTANYGYTF
d_call: -
v_call: TRBV18
j_call: TRBJ1-2
clone_size: -

cdr3_nt: TGTGCCAGCAGCCAGCGGATTACCTACGAGCAGTACTTC
cdr3_aa: CASSQRITYEQYF
d_call: -
v_call: TRBV14
j_call: TRBJ2-7
clone_size: -

cdr3_nt: TGTGCCAGCAGTTCGCCGGGACTAGAAGGTGGCGATGAGCAGTTCTTC
cdr3_aa: CASSSPGLEGGDEQFF
d_call: TRBD2
v_call: TRBV28
j_call: TRBJ2-1
clone_size: -

cdr3_nt: TGTGCCAGCAGCTCCCGGGACAGGGAAGAAGTGGGCAACGAGCAGTACTTC
cdr3_aa: CASSSRDREEVGNEQYF
d_call: TRBD1
v_call: TRBV7-9
j_call: TRBJ2-7
clone_size: -

cdr3_nt: TGTGCCAGCAGTTTAGGACTAAATCAGCCCCAGCATTTT
cdr3_aa: CASSLGLNQPQHF
d_call: -
v_call: TRBV27
j_call: TRBJ1-5
clone_size: -

cdr3_nt: TGCAGCGTTGAAGATCGACTAGCGGGTTTGTACAATGAGCAGTTCTTC
cdr3_aa: CSVEDRLAGLYNEQFF
d_call: TRBD2
v_call: TRBV29-1
j_call: TRBJ2-1
clone_size: once

cdr3_nt: TGTGCCAGCAGTTCCGGGGATCAGCCCCAGCATTTT
cdr3_aa: CASSSGDQPQHF
d_call: -
v_call: TRBV6-5
j_call: TRBJ1-5
clone_size: -

cdr3_nt: TGCGCCAGCAGCCAGGACAGGGTTGGTAAAGACGAGCAGTACTTC
cdr3_aa: CASSQDRVGKDEQYF
d_call: TRBD1
v_call: TRBV10-1
j_call: TRBJ2-7
clone_size: few

cdr3_nt: TGTGCCATCCGGGACAGTTCCTACGAGCAGTACTTC
cdr3_aa: CAIRDSSYEQYF
d_call: TRBD1
v_call: TRBV10-3
j_call: TRBJ2-7
clone_size: -

cdr3_nt: TGTGCCAGCAGCCCGGGACTAGACTTCTACGAGCAGTACTTC
cdr3_aa: CASSPGLDFYEQYF
d_call: TRBD2
v_call: TRBV9
j_call: TRBJ2-7
clone_size: -

cdr3_nt: TGTGCCAGCAGCCCCGGGACAGGGGTGGGCTACACCTTC
cdr3_aa: CASSPGTGVGYTF
d_call: TRBD1
v_call: TRBV28
j_call: TRBJ1-2
clone_size: -

cdr3_nt: TGCGCCAGCAAGGGACAAGACACAGATACGCAGTATTTT
cdr3_aa: CASKGQDTDTQYF
d_call: -
v_call: TRBV5-1
j_call: TRBJ2-3
clone_size: -

cdr3_nt: TGTGCCAGCAGTTTAGGAAGGGGAGGCTATGGCTACACCTTC
cdr3_aa: CASSLGRGGYGYTF
d_call: -
v_call: TRBV27
j_call: TRBJ1-2
clone_size: -

cdr3_nt: TGTGCCAGCCTTACAGGGACTAGCGGGACCTACGAGCAGTACTTC
cdr3_aa: CASLTGTSGTYEQYF
d_call: TRBD2
v_call: TRBV6-6
j_call: TRBJ2-7
clone_size: -

cdr3_nt: TGTGCCAGCAGCTTCGGAGGCGTGTACGAGCAGTACTTC
cdr3_aa: CASSFGGVYEQYF
d_call: -
v_call: TRBV5-4
j_call: TRBJ2-7
clone_size: -

cdr3_nt: TGCAGCGTTGAGGCCTCCGGGACAGATACGCAGTATTTT
cdr3_aa: CSVEASGTDTQYF
d_call: -
v_call: TRBV29-1
j_call: TRBJ2-3
clone_size: -

cdr3_nt: TGCGCCAGCAGCTCCGCGACTCTGTCTGGGGCCAACGTCCTGACTTTC
cdr3_aa: CASSSATLSGANVLTF
d_call: -
v_call: TRBV5-1
j_call: TRBJ2-6
clone_size: -

cdr3_nt: TGTGCCAGCAGTACCACAGGGGCCGAGCAGTACTTC
cdr3_aa: CASSTTGAEQYF
d_call: TRBD1
v_call: TRBV6-5
j_call: TRBJ2-7
clone_size: -

cdr3_nt: TGTGCCAGCAGCCCCCCGGGGTTTGAAGCTTTCTTT
cdr3_aa: CASSPPGFEAFF
d_call: -
v_call: TRBV28
j_call: TRBJ1-1
clone_size: -

cdr3_nt: TGTGCCAGCTCACCATTTGTGTCGGGACAGGGGGCCCTTTGGTCTGAAGCTTTCTTT
cdr3_aa: CASSPFVSGQGALWSEAFF
d_call: TRBD1
v_call: TRBV18
j_call: TRBJ1-1
clone_size: -

cdr3_nt: TGTGCCAGCAGAAATAAGGGACAGAATAGCAATCAGCCCCAGCATTTT
cdr3_aa: CASRNKGQNSNQPQHF
d_call: TRBD1
v_call: TRBV6-6
j_call: TRBJ1-5
clone_size: -

cdr3_nt: TGTGCCAGCATTCCTACCGGACAGGGGGTTTGGGCTGGGGGGTCCTACGAGCAGTACTTC
cdr3_aa: CASIPTGQGVWAGGSYEQYF
d_call: TRBD1
v_call: TRBV27
j_call: TRBJ2-7
clone_size: once

cdr3_nt: TGTGCCAGTAGTATAGTCAGGGTGGGCGATGAGCAGTTCTTC
cdr3_aa: CASSIVRVGDEQFF
d_call: -
v_call: TRBV19
j_call: TRBJ2-1
clone_size: -

cdr3_nt: TGCAGCTCCGGACAGGGGTACAATAATGAGCAGTTCTTC
cdr3_aa: CSSGQGYNNEQFF
d_call: TRBD1
v_call: TRBV29-1
j_call: TRBJ2-1
clone_size: -

cdr3_nt: TGTGCCAGCAGCTTGGGCGGCAGGAGGTACAATGAGCAGTTCTTC
cdr3_aa: CASSLGGRRYNEQFF
d_call: -
v_call: TRBV5-8
j_call: TRBJ2-1
clone_size: -

cdr3_nt: TGCGCCAGCTTGGGACAGAACACTGAAGCTTTCTTT
cdr3_aa: CASLGQNTEAFF
d_call: -
v_call: TRBV5-1
j_call: TRBJ1-1
clone_size: -

cdr3_nt: TGTGCCAGTAGTAGGGACAGCACCACAGATACGCAGTATTTT
cdr3_aa: CASSRDSTTDTQYF
d_call: TRBD1
v_call: TRBV19
j_call: TRBJ2-3
clone_size: -

cdr3_nt: TGTGCCAGCAGCCAGACTAGCGGGAGATCAAATGAGCAGTTCTTC
cdr3_aa: CASSQTSGRSNEQFF
d_call: TRBD2
v_call: TRBV11-2
j_call: TRBJ2-1
clone_size: -

cdr3_nt: TGTGCCAGCAGCTTAGGCGGGACAGGGTTGGGGGATGAGCAGTTCTTC
cdr3_aa: CASSLGGTGLGDEQFF
d_call: TRBD1
v_call: TRBV7-9
j_call: TRBJ2-1
clone_size: -

cdr3_nt: TGCGCCAGCAGCCTAAGTACCAGCTATGGCTACACCTTC
cdr3_aa: CASSLSTSYGYTF
d_call: -
v_call: TRBV4-1
j_call: TRBJ1-2
clone_size: once

cdr3_nt: TGCGCCAGCAGCTTGGGATCACAGATCTCCTACGAGCAGTACTTC
cdr3_aa: CASSLGSQISYEQYF
d_call: -
v_call: TRBV5-1
j_call: TRBJ2-7
clone_size: -

cdr3_nt: TGCGCCAGCAGCGACACCTACGAGCAGTACTTC
cdr3_aa: CASSDTYEQYF
d_call: -
v_call: TRBV5-1
j_call: TRBJ2-7
clone_size: -

cdr3_nt: TGTGCCAGCAGTTTACAGGCCCCAGATACGCAGTATTTT
cdr3_aa: CASSLQAPDTQYF
d_call: -
v_call: TRBV28
j_call: TRBJ2-3
clone_size: -

cdr3_nt: TGCAGTGCGGGCGAGGGCTATGAGCAGTTCTTC
cdr3_aa: CSAGEGYEQFF
d_call: -
v_call: TRBV20-1
j_call: TRBJ2-1
clone_size: once